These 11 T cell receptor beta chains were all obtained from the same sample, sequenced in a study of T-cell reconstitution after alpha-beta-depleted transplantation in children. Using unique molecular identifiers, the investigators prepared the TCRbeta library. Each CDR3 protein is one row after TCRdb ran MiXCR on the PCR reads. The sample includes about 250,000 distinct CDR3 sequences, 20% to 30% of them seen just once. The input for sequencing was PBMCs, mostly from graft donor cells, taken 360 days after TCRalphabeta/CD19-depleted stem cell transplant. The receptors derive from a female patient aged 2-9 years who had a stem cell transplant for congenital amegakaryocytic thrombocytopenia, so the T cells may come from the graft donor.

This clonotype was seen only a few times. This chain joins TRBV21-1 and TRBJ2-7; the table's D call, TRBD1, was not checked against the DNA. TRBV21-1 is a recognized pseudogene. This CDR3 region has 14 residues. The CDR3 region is CASSTNRVSYEQYF. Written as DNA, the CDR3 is TGTGCCAGCAGCACCAACAGGGTTTCCTACGAGCAGTACTTC.

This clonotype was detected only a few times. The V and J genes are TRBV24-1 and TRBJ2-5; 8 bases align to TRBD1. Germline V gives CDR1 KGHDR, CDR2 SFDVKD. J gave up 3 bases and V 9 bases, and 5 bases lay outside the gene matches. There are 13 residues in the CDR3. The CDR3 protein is CATGTDREETQYF. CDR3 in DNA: TGTGCCACCGGAACGGACAGGGAAGAGACCCAGTACTTC.

CDR3 sequence reads: CASSDFDRTNYGYTF. In DNA, the CDR3 is TGTGCCAGTAGCGATTTCGACCGAACTAACTATGGCTACACCTTC. The chain has TRBV19 and TRBJ1-2; D uncertain. The V end was cut by 6 bases, the J end by 0 bases, with 14 bases between. The V gene's germline CDR1 is LNHDA and CDR2 SQIVND (reference sequence). The CDR3 loop spans 15 amino acids.

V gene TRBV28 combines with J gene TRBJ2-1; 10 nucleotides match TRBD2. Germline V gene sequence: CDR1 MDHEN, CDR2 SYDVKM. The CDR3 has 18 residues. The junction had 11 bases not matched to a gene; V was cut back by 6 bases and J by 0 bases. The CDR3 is CASRAWLAGAVSYNEQFF. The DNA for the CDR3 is TGTGCCAGCAGGGCGTGGCTAGCGGGGGCCGTCTCCTACAATGAGCAGTTCTTC. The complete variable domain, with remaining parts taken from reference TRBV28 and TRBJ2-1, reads DVKVTQSSRYLVKRTGEKVFLECVQDMDHENMFWYRQDPGLGLRLIYFSYDVKMKEKGDIPEGYSVSREKKERFSLILESASTNQTSMYLCASRAWLAGAVSYNEQFFGPGTRLTVL.

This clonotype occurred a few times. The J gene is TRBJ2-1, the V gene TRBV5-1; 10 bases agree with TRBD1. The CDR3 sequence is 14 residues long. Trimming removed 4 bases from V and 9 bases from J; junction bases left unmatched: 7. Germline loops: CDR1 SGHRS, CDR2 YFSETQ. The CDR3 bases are TGCGCCAGCAGCGCTTGGACAGGGGGGACTGAGCAGTTCTTC. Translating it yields CASSAWTGGTEQFF.

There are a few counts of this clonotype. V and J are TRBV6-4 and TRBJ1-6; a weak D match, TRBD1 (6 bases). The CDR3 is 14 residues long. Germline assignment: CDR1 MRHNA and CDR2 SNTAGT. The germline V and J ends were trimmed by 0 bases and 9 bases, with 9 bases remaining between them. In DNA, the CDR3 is TGTGCCAGCAGTGACTCAGGGGGTATTTCACCCCTCCACTTT. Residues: CASSDSGGISPLHF.

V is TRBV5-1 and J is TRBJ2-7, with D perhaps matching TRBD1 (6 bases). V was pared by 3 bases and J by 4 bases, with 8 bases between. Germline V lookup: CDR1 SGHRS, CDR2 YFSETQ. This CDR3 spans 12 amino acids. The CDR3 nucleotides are TGCGCCAGCAGCTGGACAGATTACGAGCAGTACTTC. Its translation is CASSWTDYEQYF.

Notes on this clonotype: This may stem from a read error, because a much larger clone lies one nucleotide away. CDR3 nucleotides: TGTGCCAGCAGCCAAGATGTAAGGACTAGCCAAGAGGCCCAGTACTTC. Amino acids: CASSQDVRTSQEAQYF. This chain connects TRBV3-1 to TRBJ2-5; 8 bases line up with TRBD2. The length of the CDR3 is 16 residues. Germline CDR1 reads LGHDT; CDR2 reads YNNKEL (reference sequence).

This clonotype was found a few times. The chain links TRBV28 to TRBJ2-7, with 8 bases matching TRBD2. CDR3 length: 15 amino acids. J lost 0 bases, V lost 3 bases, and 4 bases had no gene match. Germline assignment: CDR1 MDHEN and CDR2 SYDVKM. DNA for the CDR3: TGTGCCAGCAGTTTCCGCGGGAGGACCTCCTACGAGCAGTACTTC. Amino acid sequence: CASSFRGRTSYEQYF.

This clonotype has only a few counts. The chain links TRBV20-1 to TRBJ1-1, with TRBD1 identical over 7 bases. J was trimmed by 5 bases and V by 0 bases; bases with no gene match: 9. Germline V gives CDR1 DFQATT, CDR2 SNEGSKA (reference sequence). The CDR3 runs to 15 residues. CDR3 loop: CSARDLTGWYTEAFF. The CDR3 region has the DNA TGCAGTGCTAGAGATTTGACAGGGTGGTATACTGAAGCTTTCTTT.

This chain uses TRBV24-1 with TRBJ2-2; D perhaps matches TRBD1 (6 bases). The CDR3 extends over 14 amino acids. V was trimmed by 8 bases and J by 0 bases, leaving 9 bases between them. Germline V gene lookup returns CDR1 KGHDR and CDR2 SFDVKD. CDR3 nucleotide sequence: TGTGCCACCACGTCAGGGGCGAACACCGGGGAGCTGTTTTTT. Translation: CATTSGANTGELFF.